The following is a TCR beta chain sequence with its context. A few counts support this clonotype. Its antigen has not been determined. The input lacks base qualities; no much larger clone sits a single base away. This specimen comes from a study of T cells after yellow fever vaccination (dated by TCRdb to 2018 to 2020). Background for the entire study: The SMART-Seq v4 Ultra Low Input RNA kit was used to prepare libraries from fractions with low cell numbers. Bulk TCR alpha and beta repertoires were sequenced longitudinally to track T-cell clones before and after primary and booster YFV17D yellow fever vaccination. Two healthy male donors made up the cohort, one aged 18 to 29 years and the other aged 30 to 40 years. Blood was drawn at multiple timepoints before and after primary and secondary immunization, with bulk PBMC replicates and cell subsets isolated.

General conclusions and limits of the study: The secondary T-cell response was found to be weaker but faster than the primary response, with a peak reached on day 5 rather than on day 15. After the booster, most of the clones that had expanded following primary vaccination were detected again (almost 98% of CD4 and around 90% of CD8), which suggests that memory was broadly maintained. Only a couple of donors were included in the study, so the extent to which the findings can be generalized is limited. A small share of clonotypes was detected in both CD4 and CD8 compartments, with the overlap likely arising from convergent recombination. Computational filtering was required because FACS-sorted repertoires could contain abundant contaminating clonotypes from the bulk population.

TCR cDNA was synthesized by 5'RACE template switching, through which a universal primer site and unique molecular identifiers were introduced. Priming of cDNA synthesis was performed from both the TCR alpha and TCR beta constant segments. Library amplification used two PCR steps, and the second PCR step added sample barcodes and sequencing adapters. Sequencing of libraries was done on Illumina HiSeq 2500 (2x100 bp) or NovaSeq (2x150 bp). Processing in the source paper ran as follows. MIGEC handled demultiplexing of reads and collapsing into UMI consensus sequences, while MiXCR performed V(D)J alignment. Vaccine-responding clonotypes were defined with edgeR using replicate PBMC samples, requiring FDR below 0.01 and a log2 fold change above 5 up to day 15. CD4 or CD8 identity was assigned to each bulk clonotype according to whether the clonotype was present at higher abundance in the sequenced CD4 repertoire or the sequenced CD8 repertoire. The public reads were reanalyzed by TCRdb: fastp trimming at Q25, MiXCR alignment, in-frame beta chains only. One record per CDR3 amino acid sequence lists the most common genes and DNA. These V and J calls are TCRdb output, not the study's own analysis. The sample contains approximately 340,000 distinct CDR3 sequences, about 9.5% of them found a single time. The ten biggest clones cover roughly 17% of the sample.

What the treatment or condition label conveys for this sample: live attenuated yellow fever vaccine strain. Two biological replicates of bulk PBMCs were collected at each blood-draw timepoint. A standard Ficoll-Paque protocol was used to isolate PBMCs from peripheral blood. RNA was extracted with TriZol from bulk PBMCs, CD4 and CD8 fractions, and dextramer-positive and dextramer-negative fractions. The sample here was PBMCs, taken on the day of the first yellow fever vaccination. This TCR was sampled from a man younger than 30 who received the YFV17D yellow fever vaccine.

The encoded CDR3 is CAISDSGLTEAFF. The base sequence is TGTGCCATCAGTGACTCAGGGCTGACTGAAGCTTTCTTT. The chain is assembled from TRBV10-3 and TRBJ1-1; TRBD1 is a weak D gene call, 5 bases matching. The germline V gene specifies ENHRY as CDR1 and SYGVKD as CDR2. Its CDR3 holds 13 amino acids, cysteine through phenylalanine. The DNA shown is the 39-base CDR3, in frame from base 1. Trimming costs V 3 bases and J 5 bases, and their ends lie 10 bases apart.